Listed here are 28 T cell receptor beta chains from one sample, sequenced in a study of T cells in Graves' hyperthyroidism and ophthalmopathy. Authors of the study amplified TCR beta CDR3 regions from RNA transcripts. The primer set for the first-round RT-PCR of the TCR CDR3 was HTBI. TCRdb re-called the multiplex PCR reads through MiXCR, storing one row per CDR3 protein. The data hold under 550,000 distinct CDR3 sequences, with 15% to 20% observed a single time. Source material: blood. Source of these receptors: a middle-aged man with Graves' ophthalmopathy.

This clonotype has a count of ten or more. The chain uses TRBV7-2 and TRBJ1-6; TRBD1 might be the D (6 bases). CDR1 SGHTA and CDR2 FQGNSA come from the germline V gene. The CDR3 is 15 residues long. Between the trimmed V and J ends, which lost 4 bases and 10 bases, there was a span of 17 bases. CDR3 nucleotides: TGTGCCAGCAGCTCCCCTGACAGGCCGGGGTCACCCCTCCACTTT. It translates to CASSSPDRPGSPLHF.

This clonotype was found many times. CDR3 protein: CASRPGTSGERTQYF. The DNA for the CDR3 is TGTGCCAGCAGACCCGGGACTAGCGGTGAGAGGACGCAGTATTTT. The chain links TRBV6-2 or TRBV6-3 to TRBJ2-3, with TRBD2 identical over 11 bases. The length of the CDR3 is 15 residues. CDR1 is MNHEY and CDR2 is SVGEGT in the germline V gene. V dropped 6 bases and J dropped 9; count of bases not matched to a gene: 11.

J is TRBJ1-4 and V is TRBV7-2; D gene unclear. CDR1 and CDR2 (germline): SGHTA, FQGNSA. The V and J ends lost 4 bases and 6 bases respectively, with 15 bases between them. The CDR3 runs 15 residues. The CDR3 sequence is CASSWGGYRHEKLFF. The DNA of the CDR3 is TGTGCCAGCAGCTGGGGAGGGTATCGGCATGAAAAACTGTTTTTT.

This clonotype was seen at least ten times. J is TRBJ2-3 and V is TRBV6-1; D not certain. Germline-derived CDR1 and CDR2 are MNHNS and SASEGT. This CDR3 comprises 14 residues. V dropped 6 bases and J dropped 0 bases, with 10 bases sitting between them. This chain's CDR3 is CASRTVGSTDTQYF. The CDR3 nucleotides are TGTGCCAGCAGGACGGTCGGAAGCACAGATACGCAGTATTTT.

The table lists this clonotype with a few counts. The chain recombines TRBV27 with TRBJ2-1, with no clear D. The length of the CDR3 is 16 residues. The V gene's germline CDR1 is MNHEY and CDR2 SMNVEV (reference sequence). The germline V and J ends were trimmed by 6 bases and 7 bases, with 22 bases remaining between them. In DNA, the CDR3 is TGTGCCAGCAGCCTGGACCCCCTGGGAAAAAGGAATGAGCAGTTCTTC. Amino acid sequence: CASSLDPLGKRNEQFF.

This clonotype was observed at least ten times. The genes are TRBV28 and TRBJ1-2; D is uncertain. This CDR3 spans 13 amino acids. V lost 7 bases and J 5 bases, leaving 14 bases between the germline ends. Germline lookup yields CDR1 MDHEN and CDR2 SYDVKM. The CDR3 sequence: CASNSGSRYGYTF. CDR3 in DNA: TGTGCCAGCAATTCGGGGAGTCGATATGGCTACACCTTC.

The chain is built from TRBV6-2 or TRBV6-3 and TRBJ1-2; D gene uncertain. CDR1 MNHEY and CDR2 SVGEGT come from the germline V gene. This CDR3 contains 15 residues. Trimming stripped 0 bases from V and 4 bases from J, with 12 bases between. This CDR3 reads CASSYSIGYSYGYTF. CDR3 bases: TGTGCCAGCAGTTACTCGATAGGTTACAGCTATGGCTACACCTTC.

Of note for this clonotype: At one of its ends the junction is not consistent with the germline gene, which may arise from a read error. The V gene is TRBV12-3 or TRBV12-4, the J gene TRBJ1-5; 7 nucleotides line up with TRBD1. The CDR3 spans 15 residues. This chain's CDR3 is CTSSDRVVGNQPQHF. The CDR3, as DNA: TGTACCAGCAGTGACAGGGTAGTGGGCAATCAGCCCCAGCATTTT.

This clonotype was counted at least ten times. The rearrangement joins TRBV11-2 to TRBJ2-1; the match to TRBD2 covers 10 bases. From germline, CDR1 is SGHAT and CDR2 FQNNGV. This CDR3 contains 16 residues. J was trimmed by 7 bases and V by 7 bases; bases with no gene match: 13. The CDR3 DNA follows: TGTGCCAGCATCCGAGCGGGGGGGAGTCGTTCGAATGAGCAGTTCTTC. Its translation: CASIRAGGSRSNEQFF.

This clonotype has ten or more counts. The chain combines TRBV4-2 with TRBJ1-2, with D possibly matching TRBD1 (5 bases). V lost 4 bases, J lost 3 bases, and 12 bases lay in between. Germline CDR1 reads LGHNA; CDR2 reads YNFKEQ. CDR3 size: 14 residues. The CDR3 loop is CASSRSRADYGYTF. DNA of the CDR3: TGTGCCAGCAGCCGATCCAGGGCGGACTATGGCTACACCTTC.

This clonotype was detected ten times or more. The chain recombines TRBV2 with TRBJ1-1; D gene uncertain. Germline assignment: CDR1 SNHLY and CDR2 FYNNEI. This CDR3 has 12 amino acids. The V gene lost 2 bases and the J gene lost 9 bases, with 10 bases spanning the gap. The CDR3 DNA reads TGTGCCAGCAGTGAAAGTCTCTTAAAAGCTTTCTTT. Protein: CASSESLLKAFF.

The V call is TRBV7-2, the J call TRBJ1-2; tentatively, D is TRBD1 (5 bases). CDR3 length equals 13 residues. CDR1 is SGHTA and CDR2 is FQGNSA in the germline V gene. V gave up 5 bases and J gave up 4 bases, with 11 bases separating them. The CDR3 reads CASSTGAAYGYTF. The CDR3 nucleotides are TGTGCCAGCAGCACCGGGGCAGCCTATGGCTACACCTTC.

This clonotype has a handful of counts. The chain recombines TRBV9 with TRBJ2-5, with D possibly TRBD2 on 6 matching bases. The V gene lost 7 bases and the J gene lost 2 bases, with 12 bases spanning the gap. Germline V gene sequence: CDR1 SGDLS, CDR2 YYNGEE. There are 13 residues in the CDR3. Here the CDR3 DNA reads TGTGCCAGCTCCGGACTATCTCAAGAGACCCAGTACTTC. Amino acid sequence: CASSGLSQETQYF.

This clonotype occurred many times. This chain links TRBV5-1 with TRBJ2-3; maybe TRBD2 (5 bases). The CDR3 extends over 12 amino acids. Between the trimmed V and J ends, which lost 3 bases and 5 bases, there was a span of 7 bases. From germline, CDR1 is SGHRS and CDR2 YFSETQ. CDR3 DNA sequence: TGCGCCAGCAGCTCCGGAGGAGATACGCAGTATTTT. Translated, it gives CASSSGGDTQYF.

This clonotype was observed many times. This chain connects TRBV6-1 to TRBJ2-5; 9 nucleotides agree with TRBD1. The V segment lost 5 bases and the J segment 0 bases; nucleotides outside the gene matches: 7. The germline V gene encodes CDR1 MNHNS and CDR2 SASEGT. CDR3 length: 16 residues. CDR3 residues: CASSFSGTGYQETQYF. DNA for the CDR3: TGTGCCAGCAGTTTCTCCGGGACAGGGTACCAAGAGACCCAGTACTTC.

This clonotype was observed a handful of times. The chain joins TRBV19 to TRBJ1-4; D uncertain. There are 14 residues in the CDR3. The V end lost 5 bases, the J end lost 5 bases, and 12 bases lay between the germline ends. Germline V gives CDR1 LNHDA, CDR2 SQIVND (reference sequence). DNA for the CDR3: TGTGCCAGTAGTGAAACTTATACGAATGAAAAACTGTTTTTT. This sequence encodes CASSETYTNEKLFF.

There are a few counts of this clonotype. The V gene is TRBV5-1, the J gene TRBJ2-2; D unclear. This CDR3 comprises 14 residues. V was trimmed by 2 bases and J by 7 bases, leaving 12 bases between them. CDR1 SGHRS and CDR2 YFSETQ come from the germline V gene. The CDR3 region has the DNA TGCGCCAGCAGCTTATCACCCAGAGGCGGGGAGCTGTTTTTT. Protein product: CASSLSPRGGELFF. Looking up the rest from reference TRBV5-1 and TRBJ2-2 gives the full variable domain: KAGVTQTPRYLIKTRGQQVTLSCSPISGHRSVSWYQQTPGQGLQFLFEYFSETQRNKGNFPGRFSGRQFSNSRSEMNVSTLELGDSALYLCASSLSPRGGELFFGEGSRLTVL.

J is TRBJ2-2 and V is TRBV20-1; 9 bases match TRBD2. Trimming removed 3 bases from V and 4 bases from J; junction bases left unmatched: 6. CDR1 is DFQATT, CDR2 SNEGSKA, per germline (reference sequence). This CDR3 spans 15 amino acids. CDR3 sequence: CSASPGTSSTGELFF. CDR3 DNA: TGCAGTGCTAGCCCCGGGACTAGCAGCACCGGGGAGCTGTTTTTT.

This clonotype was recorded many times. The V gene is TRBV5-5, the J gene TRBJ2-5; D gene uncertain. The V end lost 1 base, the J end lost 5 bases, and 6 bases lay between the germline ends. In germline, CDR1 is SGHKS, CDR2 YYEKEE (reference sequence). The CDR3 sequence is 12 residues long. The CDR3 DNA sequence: TGTGCCAGCAGCTTGCCTACCGAGACCCAGTACTTC. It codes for CASSLPTETQYF.

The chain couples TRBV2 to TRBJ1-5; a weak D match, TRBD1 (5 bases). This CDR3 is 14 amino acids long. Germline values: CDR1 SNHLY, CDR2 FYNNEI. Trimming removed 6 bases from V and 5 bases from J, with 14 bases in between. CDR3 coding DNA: TGTGCCAGCAGGGGACCCAGAAGTTATCAGCCCCAGCATTTT. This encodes CASRGPRSYQPQHF.

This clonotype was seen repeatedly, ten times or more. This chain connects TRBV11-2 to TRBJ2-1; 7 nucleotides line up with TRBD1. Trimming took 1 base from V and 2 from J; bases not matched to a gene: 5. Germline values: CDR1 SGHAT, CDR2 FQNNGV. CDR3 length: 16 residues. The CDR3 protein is CASSLVQGLPYNEQFF. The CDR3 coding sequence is TGTGCCAGCAGCTTAGTACAGGGGCTCCCCTACAATGAGCAGTTCTTC. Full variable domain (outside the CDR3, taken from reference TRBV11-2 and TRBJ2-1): EAGVAQSPRYKIIEKRQSVAFWCNPISGHATLYWYQQILGQGPKLLIQFQNNGVVDDSQLPKDRFSAERLKGVDSTLKIQPAKLEDSAVYLCASSLVQGLPYNEQFFGPGTRLTVL.

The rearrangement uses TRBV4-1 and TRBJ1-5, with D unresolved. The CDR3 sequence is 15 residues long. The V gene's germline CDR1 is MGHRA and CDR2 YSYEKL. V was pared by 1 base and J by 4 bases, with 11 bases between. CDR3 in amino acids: CASSQAQAWNQPQHF. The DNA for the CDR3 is TGCGCCAGCAGCCAAGCGCAGGCATGGAATCAGCCCCAGCATTTT.

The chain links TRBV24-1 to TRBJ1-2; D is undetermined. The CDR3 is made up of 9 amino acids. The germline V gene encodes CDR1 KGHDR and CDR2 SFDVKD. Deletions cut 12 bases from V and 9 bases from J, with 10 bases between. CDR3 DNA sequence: TGTGCCTCCCCTCGAAGCTACACCTTC. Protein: CASPRSYTF.

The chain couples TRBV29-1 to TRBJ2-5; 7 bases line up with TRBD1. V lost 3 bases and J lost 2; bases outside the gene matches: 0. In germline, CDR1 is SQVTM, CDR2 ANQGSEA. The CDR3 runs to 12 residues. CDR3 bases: TGCAGCGTTGACAGGGGGCAAGAGACCCAGTACTTC. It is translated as CSVDRGQETQYF. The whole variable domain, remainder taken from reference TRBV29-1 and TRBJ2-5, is SAVISQKPSRDICQRGTSLTIQCQVDSQVTMMFWYRQQPGQSLTLIATANQGSEATYESGFVIDKFPISRPNLTFSTLTVSNMSPEDSSIYLCSVDRGQETQYFGPGTRLLVL.

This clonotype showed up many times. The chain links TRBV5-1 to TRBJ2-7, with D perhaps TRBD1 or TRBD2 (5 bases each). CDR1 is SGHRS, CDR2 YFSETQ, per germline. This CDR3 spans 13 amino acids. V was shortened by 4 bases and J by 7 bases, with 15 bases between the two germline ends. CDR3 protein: CASSRGRGVEQYF. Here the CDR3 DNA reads TGCGCCAGCAGCCGGGGACGAGGGGTGGAGCAGTACTTC.

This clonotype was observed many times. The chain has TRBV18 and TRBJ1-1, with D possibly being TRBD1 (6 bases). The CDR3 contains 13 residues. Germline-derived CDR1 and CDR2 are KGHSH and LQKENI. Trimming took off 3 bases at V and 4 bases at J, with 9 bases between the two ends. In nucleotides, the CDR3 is TGTGCCAGCTCACCTACAGGGACCACTGAAGCTTTCTTT. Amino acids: CASSPTGTTEAFF.

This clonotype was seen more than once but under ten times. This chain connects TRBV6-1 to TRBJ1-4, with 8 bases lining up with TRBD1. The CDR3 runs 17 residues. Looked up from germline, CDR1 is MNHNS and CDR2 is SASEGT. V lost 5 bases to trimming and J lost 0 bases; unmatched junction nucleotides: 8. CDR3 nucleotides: TGTGCCAGCAGTTTCCGGACAGGGAAGACAACTAATGAAAAACTGTTTTTT. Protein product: CASSFRTGKTTNEKLFF.

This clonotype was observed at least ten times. As DNA, the CDR3 is TGTGCATCGTCTTACAGACAAGAGACCCAGTACTTC. As protein: CASSYRQETQYF. This chain connects TRBV30 to TRBJ2-5; D ambiguous. This CDR3 has 12 residues. In germline, CDR1 is GTSNPN, CDR2 SVGIG (reference sequence).